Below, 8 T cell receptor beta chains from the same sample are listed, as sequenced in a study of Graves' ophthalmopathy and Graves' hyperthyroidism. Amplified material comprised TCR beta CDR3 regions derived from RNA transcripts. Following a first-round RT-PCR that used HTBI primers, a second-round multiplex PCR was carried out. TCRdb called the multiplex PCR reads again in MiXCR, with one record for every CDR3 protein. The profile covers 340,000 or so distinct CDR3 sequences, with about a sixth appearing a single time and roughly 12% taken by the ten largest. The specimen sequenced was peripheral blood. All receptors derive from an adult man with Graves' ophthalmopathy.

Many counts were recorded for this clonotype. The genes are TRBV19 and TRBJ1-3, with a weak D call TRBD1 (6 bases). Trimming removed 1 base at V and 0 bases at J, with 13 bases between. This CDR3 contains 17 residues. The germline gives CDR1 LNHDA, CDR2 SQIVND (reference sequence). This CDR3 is CASSIAGQLPSGNTIYF. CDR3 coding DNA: TGTGCCAGTAGTATAGCCGGACAGCTCCCCTCTGGAAACACCATATATTTT.

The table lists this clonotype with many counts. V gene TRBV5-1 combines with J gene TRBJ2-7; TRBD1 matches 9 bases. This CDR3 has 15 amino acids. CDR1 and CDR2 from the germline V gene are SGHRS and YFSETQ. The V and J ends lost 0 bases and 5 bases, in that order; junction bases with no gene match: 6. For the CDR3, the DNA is TGCGCCAGCAGCTTGGGGGACAGGGATAGCGACGAGCAGTACTTC. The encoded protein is CASSLGDRDSDEQYF.

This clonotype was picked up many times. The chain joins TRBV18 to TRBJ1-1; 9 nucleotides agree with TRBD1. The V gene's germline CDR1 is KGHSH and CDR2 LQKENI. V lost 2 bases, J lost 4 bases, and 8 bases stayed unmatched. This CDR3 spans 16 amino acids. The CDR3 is CASSPSLNRGPTEAFF. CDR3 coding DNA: TGTGCCAGCTCACCATCCTTGAACAGGGGGCCCACTGAAGCTTTCTTT.

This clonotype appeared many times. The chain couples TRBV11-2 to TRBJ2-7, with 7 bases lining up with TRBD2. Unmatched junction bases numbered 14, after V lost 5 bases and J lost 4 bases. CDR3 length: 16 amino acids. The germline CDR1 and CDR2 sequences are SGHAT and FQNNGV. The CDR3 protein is CASSPDGRGIGYEQYF. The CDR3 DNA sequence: TGTGCCAGCAGCCCTGACGGGCGGGGGATCGGATACGAGCAGTACTTC.

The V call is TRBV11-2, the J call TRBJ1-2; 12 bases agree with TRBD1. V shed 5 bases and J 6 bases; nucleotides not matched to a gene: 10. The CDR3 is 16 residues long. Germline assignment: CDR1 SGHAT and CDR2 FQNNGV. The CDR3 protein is CASSKKSGTGGDGYTF. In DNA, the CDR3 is TGTGCCAGCAGCAAGAAAAGCGGGACAGGGGGCGATGGCTACACCTTC.

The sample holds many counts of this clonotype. CDR3 loop: CATSEAGTSIDEQYF. The CDR3 nucleotides read TGTGCCACCAGTGAGGCCGGGACATCCATCGACGAGCAGTACTTC. The rearrangement joins TRBV24-1 to TRBJ2-7, with a possible D match to TRBD1 (6 bases). In germline, CDR1 is KGHDR, CDR2 SFDVKD. V lost 4 bases and J 5 bases, leaving 17 bases between the germline ends. This CDR3 comprises 15 residues.

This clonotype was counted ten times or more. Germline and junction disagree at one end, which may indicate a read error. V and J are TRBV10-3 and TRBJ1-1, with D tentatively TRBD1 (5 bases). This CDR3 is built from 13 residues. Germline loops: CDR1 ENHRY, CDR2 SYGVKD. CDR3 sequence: CAISDLGGPEAFF. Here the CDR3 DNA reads TGTGCCATCAGTGATTTGGGGGGACCTGAAGCTTTCTTC.

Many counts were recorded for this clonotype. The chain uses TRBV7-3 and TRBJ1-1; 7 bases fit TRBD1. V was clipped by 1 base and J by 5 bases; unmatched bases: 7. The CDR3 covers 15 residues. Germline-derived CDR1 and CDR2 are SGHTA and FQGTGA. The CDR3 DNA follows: TGTGCCAGCAGCTTAAGGGACAGAACGAGTACTGAAGCTTTCTTT. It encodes CASSLRDRTSTEAFF.